These T cell receptor beta chains were read from a single sample in a study of shared clonotypes between healthy human individuals. TCRdb keeps only in-frame clones here, not all; method: immunoSEQ multiplex PCR. The sample has fewer than 1.8 million clones; around 98.5% are singletons. The sequencing sample was made of naive CD4+ T cells sorted from blood. The receptors were gathered from a man aged 30-40 years in good health. Each CDR3 is given with its conserved first and last residue. D genes are given only for firm matches. Not all rows give a size; the values are once, few, many and, for expanded clones, a class.

V: TRBV5-8
D: TRBD1
size: .
J: TRBJ2-7
DNA: TGTGCCAGCAGCCGCCGGGACAGGGAATACGAGCAGTACTTC
CDR3: CASSRRDREYEQYF

V: TRBV7-9
D: .
size: .
J: TRBJ1-1
DNA: TGTGCCAGCAGCCGCAAGCAGGGCCCGTCCGTCACTGAAGCTTTCTTT
CDR3: CASSRKQGPSVTEAFF

V: TRBV15
D: .
size: .
J: TRBJ1-1
DNA: TGTGCCACCAGCAGAGATTTAGTGCAGAAGAACACTGAAGCTTTCTTT
CDR3: CATSRDLVQKNTEAFF

V: TRBV5-1
D: .
size: .
J: TRBJ1-2
DNA: TGCGCCAGCAGCGCAGTGGTGAACGGAGGCTACACCTTC
CDR3: CASSAVVNGGYTF

V: TRBV5-4
D: TRBD1
size: .
J: TRBJ1-1
DNA: TGTGCCAGCAGCTTGGATCCGACAGGGTTTGCTGAAGCTTTCTTT
CDR3: CASSLDPTGFAEAFF

V: TRBV15
D: .
size: once
J: TRBJ1-1
DNA: TGTGCCACCAGCAGAGAGGCTTTGAACACAGAAGCTTTCTTT
CDR3: CATSREALNTEAFF

V: TRBV5-5
D: .
size: .
J: TRBJ2-5
DNA: TGTGCCAGCAGCCCGGGTCGAAAGGGGTACCAAGAGACCCAGTACTTC
CDR3: CASSPGRKGYQETQYF

V: TRBV7-9
D: .
size: once
J: TRBJ1-1
DNA: TGTGCCAGCAGCTTTTATAGGGGATACGCTGAAGCTTTCTTT
CDR3: CASSFYRGYAEAFF

V: TRBV5-8
D: .
size: .
J: TRBJ1-5
DNA: TGTGCCAGCAGCTTGGGAGGATATAGCAATCAGCCCCAGCATTTT
CDR3: CASSLGGYSNQPQHF

V: TRBV10-2
D: TRBD1
size: .
J: TRBJ1-1
DNA: TGCGCCAGTGAGCAGGGACAGGGGAACACTGAAGCTTTCTTT
CDR3: CASEQGQGNTEAFF

V: TRBV28
D: .
size: once
J: TRBJ2-2
DNA: TGTGCCAGCCGGGAAAGTGGGAACACCGGGGAGCTGTTTTTT
CDR3: CASRESGNTGELFF

V: TRBV7-8
D: TRBD1
size: once
J: TRBJ1-2
DNA: TGTGCCAGCAGCTTAATAATGACAGGGTGGAGGCCTACTAACTATGGCTACACCTTC
CDR3: CASSLIMTGWRPTNYGYTF

V: TRBV7-3
D: TRBD1
size: .
J: TRBJ1-1
DNA: TGTGCCAGCAGCTTAATTGGTGGGACAGGGATTATGAACACTGAAGCTTTCTTT
CDR3: CASSLIGGTGIMNTEAFF

V: TRBV10-3
D: TRBD2
size: .
J: TRBJ2-1
DNA: TGTGCCATCAGTGATCCGGGACTAGCGGGGTCCCACAATGAGCAGTTCTTC
CDR3: CAISDPGLAGSHNEQFF

V: TRBV9
D: .
size: .
J: TRBJ2-2
DNA: TGTGCCAGCAGCGTTCGAGGAGATAAGAACACCGGGGAGCTGTTTTTT
CDR3: CASSVRGDKNTGELFF

V: TRBV5-5
D: TRBD1
size: .
J: TRBJ1-1
DNA: TGTGCCAGCAGCCTAACAGGGGGCCCCGAAGCTTTCTTT
CDR3: CASSLTGGPEAFF

V: TRBV5-1
D: .
size: .
J: TRBJ2-7
DNA: TGCGCCAGCAGCGAGGGATCTGGCCCCGGGGGCTCCTACGAGCAGTACTTC
CDR3: CASSEGSGPGGSYEQYF

V: TRBV7-9
D: .
size: .
J: TRBJ1-2
DNA: TGTGCCAGCAGCTTAGATATTGACGGGCCCTACACCTTC
CDR3: CASSLDIDGPYTF

V: TRBV5-1
D: TRBD2
size: .
J: TRBJ2-2
DNA: TGCGCCAGCAGCCAAAGCGGGAAGAACACCGGGGAGCTGTTTTTT
CDR3: CASSQSGKNTGELFF

V: TRBV5-4
D: .
size: .
J: TRBJ1-2
DNA: TGTGCCAGCAGCTTCCCAGACCTAGCTAACTATGGCTACACCTTC
CDR3: CASSFPDLANYGYTF

V: TRBV28
D: .
size: .
J: TRBJ2-5
DNA: TGTGCCAGCAGTTGGACGTCAGGGGAGCAGTACTTC
CDR3: CASSWTSGEQYF

V: TRBV9
D: .
size: .
J: TRBJ2-2
DNA: TGTGCCAGCACCCAATCGAGGGGAGCCCTCGCCGGGGAGCTGTTTTTT
CDR3: CASTQSRGALAGELFF

V: TRBV9
D: TRBD2
size: .
J: TRBJ2-1
DNA: TGTGCCAGCAGCGTACAATGGACTAGAAATGAGCAGTTCTTC
CDR3: CASSVQWTRNEQFF

V: TRBV28
D: TRBD1
size: .
J: TRBJ1-4
DNA: TGTGCCAGCAGCCGACCGCGGGCAGGGGGTGAAAAACTGTTTTTT
CDR3: CASSRPRAGGEKLFF

V: TRBV5-4
D: .
size: .
J: TRBJ2-5
DNA: TGTGCCAGCAGCTTAGGCTCAGGGAAAGAGACCCAGTACTTC
CDR3: CASSLGSGKETQYF

V: TRBV11-2
D: TRBD1
size: .
J: TRBJ1-4
DNA: TGTGCCAGCAGTAACTATACAGGGGGGAAGGAAAAACTGTTTTTT
CDR3: CASSNYTGGKEKLFF

V: TRBV4-1
D: TRBD1
size: .
J: TRBJ1-4
DNA: TGCGCCAGCAGCCAAGTACTCGCAGGGGGAAATGAAAAACTGTTTTTT
CDR3: CASSQVLAGGNEKLFF

V: TRBV7-2
D: TRBD2
size: .
J: TRBJ2-7
DNA: TGTGCCAGCAGCCACACTAGCGCCGGCTCCTACGAGCAGTACTTC
CDR3: CASSHTSAGSYEQYF

V: TRBV6-5
D: TRBD1
size: .
J: TRBJ2-3
DNA: TGTGCCAGCAGTAAGGACAGGGCAGATACGCAGTATTTT
CDR3: CASSKDRADTQYF

V: TRBV5-1
D: TRBD1
size: .
J: TRBJ2-1
DNA: TGCGCCAGCAGCTTAAGGACAGGGTACAATGAGCAGTTCTTC
CDR3: CASSLRTGYNEQFF

V: TRBV9
D: TRBD1
size: .
J: TRBJ1-5
DNA: TGTGCCAGCAGCTCTCAGGGGGGTGAGTATCAGCCCCAGCATTTT
CDR3: CASSSQGGEYQPQHF

V: TRBV19
D: .
size: .
J: TRBJ1-5
DNA: TGTGCCAGTAGTCCCATCCGACAGCCCCAGCATTTT
CDR3: CASSPIRQPQHF

V: TRBV14
D: .
size: .
J: TRBJ2-3
DNA: TGTGCCAGCAGCCCAGGTGGACGCAAAGCCGTACAGTATTTT
CDR3: CASSPGGRKAVQYF

V: TRBV5-4
D: .
size: .
J: TRBJ2-3
DNA: TGTGCCAGCAGCTTTATGGGGCCCGCCACAGATACGCAGTATTTT
CDR3: CASSFMGPATDTQYF

V: TRBV15
D: .
size: .
J: TRBJ2-1
DNA: TGTGCCACCAGCAGAGTTGGAAACAAGCTCTTCAATGAGCAGTTCTTC
CDR3: CATSRVGNKLFNEQFF

V: TRBV5-1
D: TRBD1
size: .
J: TRBJ2-7
DNA: TGCGCCAGCAGCTTACAAGGACAGGGGAGCTCCTACGAGCAGTACTTC
CDR3: CASSLQGQGSSYEQYF

V: TRBV16
D: TRBD2
size: .
J: TRBJ2-2
DNA: TGTGCCAGCAGCCACCCCGGGACTAGCGGGACCGCCGGGGAGCTGTTTTTT
CDR3: CASSHPGTSGTAGELFF

V: TRBV7-9
D: TRBD2
size: .
J: TRBJ2-2
DNA: TGTGCCAGCAGCTTAAGTGTCCTAGCGGTACTATCCGGGGAGCTGTTTTTT
CDR3: CASSLSVLAVLSGELFF

V: TRBV9
D: .
size: once
J: TRBJ1-5
DNA: TGTGCCAGCAGCGTAGGAGGGACGGGCAATCAGCCCCAGCATTTT
CDR3: CASSVGGTGNQPQHF

V: TRBV29-1
D: .
size: .
J: TRBJ2-7
DNA: TGCAGCGTTAAGAACGGGGCCTCACTAGCCGAGCAGTACTTC
CDR3: CSVKNGASLAEQYF

V: TRBV28
D: .
size: .
J: TRBJ2-1
DNA: TGTGCCAGCAGTTTGTTTCAGGTTGAGCAGTTCTTC
CDR3: CASSLFQVEQFF

V: TRBV7-9
D: TRBD1
size: .
J: TRBJ2-7
DNA: TGTGCCACCCTGTCGAGTGGCGGGACAGGGGACGAGCAGTACTTC
CDR3: CATLSSGGTGDEQYF

V: TRBV7-9
D: .
size: .
J: TRBJ2-1
DNA: TGTGCCAGCAGCTTCAGCGGTTTGGGTGAGCAGTTCTTC
CDR3: CASSFSGLGEQFF